A single sample is the source of the 5 T cell receptor beta chains below, sequenced in a study of blood T cell repertoires in COVID-19. Generated by immunoSEQ multiplex PCR, the TCRdb table keeps only in-frame clones and is missing some. The sample includes about 99,000 clones, just over 85% of them seen just once. Sequences were obtained from peripheral blood. These receptors came from a human donor in a cohort sampled during active COVID-19.

V is TRBV28 and J is TRBJ1-5, with D possibly TRBD1 on 5 matching bases. The germline gives CDR1 MDHEN, CDR2 SYDVKM. With 8 bases removed from V and 0 bases from J, the gap between germline ends came to 17 bases. This CDR3 has 16 residues. The CDR3 is CASRPRGVGSNQPQHF. The CDR3 bases are TGTGCCAGCCGACCCCGGGGGGTGGGTAGCAATCAGCCCCAGCATTTT.

This clone was seen a few times. This chain links TRBV10-2 with TRBJ1-5; D may be TRBD1 (6 bases). With 8 bases removed from V and 7 bases from J, the gap between germline ends came to 15 bases. Per germline, CDR1 WSHSY and CDR2 SAAADI. This CDR3 is 13 amino acids long. The CDR3 region has the DNA TGCGCCAGCTTGAACAGGGTAGGGCAGCCCCAGCATTTT. The encoded protein is CASLNRVGQPQHF.

CDR3 loop: CATSESVGAYNSPLHF. The CDR3 DNA reads TGTGCCACCAGTGAATCTGTAGGGGCATATAATTCACCCCTCCACTTT. The rearrangement joins TRBV24-1 to TRBJ1-6, with D possibly matching TRBD1 (5 bases). The germline gives CDR1 KGHDR, CDR2 SFDVKD. Between the trimmed V and J ends, which lost 4 bases and 4 bases, there was a span of 13 bases. The CDR3 spans 16 residues.

The chain links TRBV6-1 to TRBJ2-7; a weak D match, TRBD2 (6 bases). V lost 4 bases, J lost 4 bases, and 20 bases lay in between. CDR1 is MNHNS and CDR2 is SASEGT in the germline V gene. The CDR3 length is 16 residues. This CDR3 reads CASSGGWERAKYEQYF. CDR3 nucleotides: TGTGCCAGCAGTGGAGGGTGGGAGCGGGCGAAATACGAGCAGTACTTC.

The chain links TRBV6-5 to TRBJ2-3; weak D call: TRBD2 (6 bases). The CDR3 loop spans 15 amino acids. Trimming left V 1 base short and J 3 bases short, with 11 bases between. Germline V gene sequence: CDR1 MNHEY, CDR2 SVGAGI. The CDR3: CASSYFSRGTDTQYF. DNA of the CDR3: TGTGCCAGCAGTTACTTTTCACGGGGGACAGATACGCAGTATTTT.